This passage covers 27 T cell receptor beta chains from one sample sequenced in a study of blood T cell repertoires in COVID-19. The table came from immunoSEQ multiplex PCR; TCRdb's copy has only in-frame clones and leaves some out. The table includes about 83,000 clones, 87% detected once. Sequenced input: peripheral blood. The source of these receptors is a woman aged 50 to 60 with active or convalescent COVID-19.

The sample holds a few counts of this clone. This rearrangement joins TRBV23-1 to TRBJ1-6, with D possibly being TRBD1 (6 bases). TRBV23-1 qualifies as an ORF whose function is uncertain. This CDR3 is built from 16 residues. The V gene lost 2 bases and the J gene lost 3 bases, with 11 bases spanning the gap. Written as DNA, the CDR3 is TGCGCCAGCAGTCAACAGGGGCAAGTCTATAATTCACCCCTCCACTTT. Translation: CASSQQGQVYNSPLHF.

The chain joins TRBV29-1 to TRBJ2-7, with D possibly being TRBD1 (6 bases). The CDR3 is made up of 14 amino acids. Trimming shortened V by 1 base and J by 6 bases, and 16 bases separated the two germline ends. Germline V gene sequence: CDR1 SQVTM, CDR2 ANQGSEA. CDR3 residues: CSVEGQGIYGEQYF. The CDR3 DNA is TGCAGCGTTGAAGGCCAGGGGATATACGGCGAGCAGTACTTC.

The gene calls are TRBV3-1 (or the pseudogene TRBV3-2) and TRBJ1-4, with a tentative D call TRBD1 (6 bases). The CDR3 sequence is 15 residues long. The germline gives CDR1 LGHDT, CDR2 YNNKEL (reference sequence). Trimming stripped 1 base from V and 8 bases from J, with 14 bases between. CDR3 sequence (DNA): TGTGCCAGCAGCCAAGCCAGCCCGGGGGGCGAAAAACTGTTTTTT. Encoded protein: CASSQASPGGEKLFF.

This clone came up once. The chain couples TRBV18 to TRBJ2-3, with TRBD2 identical over 7 bases. This CDR3 is built from 16 residues. The V and J ends lost 3 bases and 2 bases, in that order; junction bases with no gene match: 8. In germline, CDR1 is KGHSH, CDR2 LQKENI. The CDR3 spells CASSPGRRGYTDTQYF. The CDR3 bases are TGTGCCAGCTCACCCGGCAGGCGGGGGTACACAGATACGCAGTATTTT.

This chain joins TRBV7-2 and TRBJ2-1; the D gene is possibly TRBD2 (5 bases). The CDR3 loop spans 13 amino acids. The V and J ends lost 4 bases and 9 bases respectively, with 13 bases between them. Per germline, CDR1 SGHTA and CDR2 FQGNSA. The CDR3 region has the DNA TGTGCCAGCAGCTGGAAGACGGCGGGTGAGCAGTTCTTC. It is translated as CASSWKTAGEQFF.

The rearrangement joins TRBV7-8 to TRBJ2-3, with 13 nucleotides matching TRBD2. Germline assignment: CDR1 SGHVS and CDR2 FQNEAQ. Germline trimming cut 1 base from V and 6 bases from J; bases unmatched to any gene: 4. This CDR3 comprises 16 residues. The CDR3 loop reads CASSLDRLAGGDTQYF. The CDR3 nucleotides read TGTGCCAGCAGCTTAGACCGACTAGCGGGGGGCGATACGCAGTATTTT. The full variable domain, in which reference TRBV7-8 and TRBJ2-3 provide the parts outside the CDR3, is GAGVSQSPRYKVAKRGQDVALRCDPISGHVSLFWYQQALGQGPEFLTYFQNEAQLDKSGLPSDRFFAERPEGSVSTLKIQRTQQEDSAVYLCASSLDRLAGGDTQYFGPGTRLTVL.

V and J are TRBV7-2 and TRBJ1-2, with 10 bases lining up with TRBD1. V shed 0 bases and J 8 bases; nucleotides not matched to a gene: 12. Germline-derived CDR1 and CDR2 are SGHTA and FQGNSA. The CDR3 contains 17 residues. Written as DNA, the CDR3 is TGTGCCAGCAGCTTAGCCGGGACAGGGGTCTCTTGGGAGGGCTACACCTTC. Protein: CASSLAGTGVSWEGYTF.

The rearrangement joins TRBV5-1 to TRBJ2-1; 8 nucleotides align to TRBD2. The V segment lost 4 bases and the J segment 3 bases; nucleotides outside the gene matches: 6. Per the germline V gene, CDR1 is SGHRS and CDR2 is YFSETQ. CDR3 length equals 15 residues. The DNA of the CDR3 is TGCGCCAGCAGCCTCAGCGGGGGTAGCTACAATGAGCAGTTCTTC. As protein: CASSLSGGSYNEQFF.

The chain links TRBV11-3 to TRBJ2-3; TRBD2 agrees at 8 bases. Germline assignment: CDR1 SGHNT and CDR2 YENEEA. V trimming: 3 bases; J trimming: 0 bases; junction bases outside the gene matches: 5. This CDR3 spans 16 amino acids. DNA for the CDR3: TGTGCCAGCAGCTTTAGTCGGGGGGGCAGCACAGATACGCAGTATTTT. As protein: CASSFSRGGSTDTQYF.

The J gene is TRBJ2-2, the V gene TRBV11-3; D ambiguous. Trimming shortened V by 5 bases and J by 6 bases, and 10 bases separated the two germline ends. The CDR3 is made up of 13 amino acids. Germline lookup yields CDR1 SGHNT and CDR2 YENEEA. CDR3 amino acids: CASSPRGAGELFF. In nucleotides, the CDR3 is TGTGCCAGCAGCCCACGAGGTGCCGGGGAGCTGTTTTTT.

The V gene is TRBV5-6, the J gene TRBJ2-5, with 9 positions matching TRBD1. Germline V gene sequence: CDR1 SGHDT, CDR2 YYEEEE. J gave up 3 bases and V 0 bases, and 3 bases lay outside the gene matches. The CDR3 loop spans 15 amino acids. The CDR3 protein is CASSLGGTGKETQYF. In DNA, the CDR3 is TGTGCCAGCAGCTTGGGGGGGACAGGGAAAGAGACCCAGTACTTC.

This chain joins TRBV6-5 and TRBJ1-1; possibly TRBD1 for D (5 bases). Germline-derived CDR1 and CDR2 are MNHEY and SVGAGI. The CDR3 has 13 amino acids. V dropped 8 bases and J dropped 3 bases, with 13 bases sitting between them. This chain's CDR3 is CASGQWGDTEAFF. The CDR3 bases are TGTGCCAGCGGTCAGTGGGGGGACACTGAAGCTTTCTTT.

V gene TRBV6-2 or TRBV6-3 combines with J gene TRBJ1-2; 7 bases align to TRBD1. Germline values: CDR1 MNHEY, CDR2 SVGEGT. V shed 4 bases, J shed 6 bases, and the junction held 11 bases outside the gene matches. The CDR3 spans 15 residues. This chain's CDR3 is CASSFRQGPLDGYTF. CDR3 bases: TGTGCCAGCAGTTTCCGACAGGGCCCCTTGGATGGCTACACCTTC.

The CDR3 sequence: CASSYSSPKTQYF. CDR3 DNA: TGTGCCAGCAGTTACTCGAGCCCGAAGACCCAGTACTTC. The chain carries TRBV6-5 and TRBJ2-5; the D is unclear. The germline V and J ends were trimmed by 0 bases and 6 bases, with 8 bases remaining between them. The CDR3 runs to 13 residues. CDR1 and CDR2 from the germline V gene are MNHEY and SVGAGI.

J is TRBJ1-1 and V is TRBV12-1; no DNA check was done on the table's D call, TRBD1. TRBV12-1 is recorded as a pseudogene. The CDR3 has 15 residues. The CDR3 loop is CASSFAGRPNTEAFF. For the CDR3, the DNA is TGTGCCAGCAGCTTTGCGGGCCGACCGAACACTGAAGCTTTCTTT.

The V call is TRBV30, the J call TRBJ1-4, with 7 bases fitting TRBD1. There are 14 residues in the CDR3. Germline assignment: CDR1 GTSNPN and CDR2 SVGIG (reference sequence). V was pared by 7 bases and J by 6 bases, with 11 bases of the junction left unmatched. The CDR3 DNA follows: TGTGCCTCAACAGGGGCCCGGGAACATGAAAAACTGTTTTTT. Translated, it gives CASTGAREHEKLFF. Full variable domain (remainder filled in from reference TRBV30 and TRBJ1-4): SQTIHQWPATLVQPVGSPLSLECTVEGTSNPNLYWYRQAAGRGLQLLFYSVGIGQISSEVPQNLSASRPQDRQFILSSKKLLLSDSGFYLCASTGAREHEKLFFGSGTQLSVL.

The chain is built from TRBV4-3 and TRBJ1-5; D call uncertain. Germline V gene data show CDR1 as LGHNA and CDR2 as YSLEER. Trimming left V 0 bases short and J 0 bases short, with 12 bases between. CDR3 size: 17 residues. The CDR3 spells CASSQDGGPYSNQPQHF. The CDR3 nucleotides are TGCGCCAGCAGCCAAGATGGCGGTCCATATAGCAATCAGCCCCAGCATTTT.

V is TRBV7-2 and J is TRBJ2-3, with D maybe TRBD2 (6 bases). Trimming removed 4 bases at V and 1 base at J, with 15 bases between. The CDR3 extends over 16 amino acids. Germline CDR1 and CDR2: SGHTA and FQGNSA. The CDR3 DNA follows: TGTGCCAGCAGCTCGGGACTCCGGGGTGGCACAGATACGCAGTATTTT. Its protein product is CASSSGLRGGTDTQYF.

The rearrangement joins TRBV2 to TRBJ1-6; 11 bases are shared with TRBD1. Per the germline V gene, CDR1 is SNHLY and CDR2 is FYNNEI. V was pared by 0 bases and J by 9 bases, with 7 bases of the junction left unmatched. This CDR3 spans 17 amino acids. The CDR3 loop reads CASSEAGQGVLFSPLHF. CDR3 in DNA: TGTGCCAGCAGTGAAGCGGGACAGGGGGTATTATTTTCACCCCTCCACTTT.

V usage is TRBV5-1 and J usage is TRBJ1-2; TRBD1 aligns across 7 bases. CDR3 length: 13 residues. Germline assignment: CDR1 SGHRS and CDR2 YFSETQ. V lost 8 bases and J lost 4; bases outside the gene matches: 8. CDR3 sequence (DNA): TGCGCCAGTGGGACAGCGGCTGGCTATGGCTACACCTTC. Translation gives CASGTAAGYGYTF.

The chain links TRBV12-3 or TRBV12-4 to TRBJ2-2; D gene ambiguous. This CDR3 has 13 residues. V lost 5 bases and J 4 bases, leaving 8 bases between the germline ends. The DNA of the CDR3 is TGTGCCAGCAGTCTTCAGTTCACCGGGGAGCTGTTTTTT. Translating it yields CASSLQFTGELFF.

The chain carries TRBV9 and TRBJ1-2; D is unclear. The CDR3 length is 12 residues. V shed 5 bases and J shed 8 bases, with 13 bases lying between them. Germline V gene lookup returns CDR1 SGDLS and CDR2 YYNGEE. In DNA, the CDR3 is TGTGCCAGCAGTCACTCGGAGAGGGGCTACACCTTC. It translates to CASSHSERGYTF.

The chain combines TRBV2 with TRBJ2-7; 9 nucleotides match TRBD1. The germline V gene encodes CDR1 SNHLY and CDR2 FYNNEI. The trim removed 2 bases at V and 0 bases at J, leaving 14 bases unmatched. This CDR3 has 19 amino acids. CDR3: CASSELKWDRVRSSYEQYF. The CDR3 nucleotides are TGTGCCAGCAGTGAATTAAAATGGGACAGGGTAAGGAGCTCCTACGAGCAGTACTTC. The variable domain in full, completed from reference TRBV2 and TRBJ2-7, reads EPEVTQTPSHQVTQMGQEVILRCVPISNHLYFYWYRQILGQKVEFLVSFYNNEISEKSEIFDDQFSVERPDGSNFTLKIRSTKLEDSAMYFCASSELKWDRVRSSYEQYFGPGTRLTVT.

The CDR3 sequence is CASSLPDSMGTEAFF. CDR3 coding DNA: TGTGCCAGCAGCCTACCGGACTCTATGGGGACTGAAGCTTTCTTT. This chain links TRBV5-6 with TRBJ1-1; D uncertain. Germline lookup yields CDR1 SGHDT and CDR2 YYEEEE. Trimming removed 4 bases from V and 5 bases from J, with 18 bases in between. The CDR3 is made up of 15 amino acids.

CDR3 sequence (DNA): TGTGCCAGCAGCTCTGACAGCTATGGCTACACCTTC. It codes for CASSSDSYGYTF. This chain links TRBV12-3 or TRBV12-4 with TRBJ1-2, with a tentative D call TRBD1 (5 bases). CDR3 size: 12 residues. V was shortened by 6 bases and J by 4 bases, with 9 bases between the two germline ends.

The chain joins TRBV4-3 to TRBJ2-3; D unresolved. Trimming removed 4 bases from V and 3 bases from J, with 11 bases in between. Germline V gives CDR1 LGHNA, CDR2 YSLEER. This CDR3 region has 14 residues. The CDR3 bases are TGCGCCAGCAGCCGTACGACTTGGACAGATACGCAGTATTTT. This translates into CASSRTTWTDTQYF.

The chain links TRBV5-1 to TRBJ1-1, with 7 bases identical to TRBD1. This CDR3 spans 13 amino acids. Losses at the gene ends were 6 bases for V and 11 bases for J; bases not matched to a gene: 13. Per germline, CDR1 SGHRS and CDR2 YFSETQ. The CDR3 coding sequence is TGCGCCAGCACTCGGGAGGGGGCCAGCGCGGCTTTCTTT. Translating it yields CASTREGASAAFF.